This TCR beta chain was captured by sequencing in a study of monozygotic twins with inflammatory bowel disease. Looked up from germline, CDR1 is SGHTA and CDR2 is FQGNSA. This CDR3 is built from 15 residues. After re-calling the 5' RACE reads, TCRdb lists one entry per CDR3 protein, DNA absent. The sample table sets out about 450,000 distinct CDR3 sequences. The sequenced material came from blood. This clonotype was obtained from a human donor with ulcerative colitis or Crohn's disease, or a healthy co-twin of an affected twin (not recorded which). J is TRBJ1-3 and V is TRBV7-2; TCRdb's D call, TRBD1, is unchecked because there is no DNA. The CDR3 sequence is CASSPGQDSGNTIYF.